The text below deals with one T cell receptor beta chain. The junction had 8 bases not matched to a gene; V was cut back by 1 base and J by 8 bases. Germline lookup yields CDR1 SNHLY and CDR2 FYNNEI. The CDR3 spans 15 residues. The source of the sample is a study of shared T cell receptors in the human thymus. Produced via immunoSEQ multiplex PCR; TCRdb's table is partial and in-frame only. Here the sample spans hundreds of thousands of clones, 75% to 80% being singletons. This sample also belongs to another study, concerning human thymus T cells. This second report adds: The study used thymus tissue resected during corrective heart surgery.

The rearrangement links TRBV2 to TRBJ1-2; 9 positions agree with TRBD1. The sequencing sample was made of thymocytes. The sequence came from a boy in the first two years of life with a congenital heart defect. CDR3 bases: TGTGCCAGCAGTGAAGTCCTACAGGGGGCGCGGGGCTACACCTTC. It translates to CASSEVLQGARGYTF.